What follows are 15 T cell receptor beta chains derived from one specimen sequenced in a study of molecular identifiers for immune sequencing clone quantification. A single record per CDR3 protein comes from TCRdb applying MiXCR to the PCR reads. The data hold about 300,000 distinct CDR3 sequences, with roughly a fifth observed a single time. Sequenced material: naive CD8+ T cells from blood, with Jurkat cell RNA spiked in. Subset indicated: FACS-sorted CD8+CD4-CCR7+CD45RA+ naive T cells. Source of these receptors: a human donor in good health. Some libraries in this study had Jurkat cell RNA spiked in.

This clonotype appeared many times. The chain employs TRBV7-9 and TRBJ2-7; D is perhaps TRBD2 (6 bases). V lost 5 bases and J lost 2, with 13 bases in between. The CDR3 loop spans 14 amino acids. The germline gives CDR1 SEHNR, CDR2 FQNEAQ (reference sequence). The CDR3 sequence: CASSTGTGTYEQYF. The CDR3 DNA follows: TGTGCCAGCAGCACCGGGACTGGAACCTACGAGCAGTACTTC.

This clonotype occurred many times. This sequence joins TRBV12-3 or TRBV12-4 and TRBJ2-1; D unresolved. The germline V and J ends were trimmed by 5 bases and 8 bases, with 22 bases remaining between them. The CDR3 sequence is 16 residues long. In DNA, the CDR3 is TGTGCCAGCAGTACTCCGGGCCAACCTCCGGGCGATGAGCAGTTCTTC. This gives the protein CASSTPGQPPGDEQFF.

The chain links TRBV6-2 or TRBV6-3 to TRBJ1-6; D is ambiguous. CDR3 length: 18 residues. Trimming left V 6 bases short and J 7 bases short, with 25 bases between. Per the germline V gene, CDR1 is MNHEY and CDR2 is SVGEGT. The CDR3 bases are TGTGCCAGCAGCCAGTTTGGTATGCAGAACGACTTAAATTCACCCCTCCACTTT. Its protein is CASSQFGMQNDLNSPLHF.

This clonotype was recorded at least ten times. The chain joins TRBV7-2 to TRBJ2-1; 11 bases are shared with TRBD1. The CDR3 length is 16 residues. V dropped 5 bases and J dropped 10; count of bases not matched to a gene: 13. Germline V gives CDR1 SGHTA, CDR2 FQGNSA. CDR3 amino acids: CASSTRPGQGEREQFF. CDR3 DNA sequence: TGTGCCAGCAGCACCCGTCCGGGACAGGGGGAACGGGAGCAGTTCTTC. Full variable domain (missing parts from reference TRBV7-2 and TRBJ2-1): GAGVSQSPSNKVTEKGKDVELRCDPISGHTALYWYRQSLGQGLEFLIYFQGNSAPDKSGLPSDRFSAERTGGSVSTLTIQRTQQEDSAVYLCASSTRPGQGEREQFFGPGTRLTVL.

About this clonotype: A much larger clone differs by one base, so this may be a read error. The chain links TRBV18 to TRBJ2-7; tentatively, D is TRBD2 (6 bases). CDR3 length equals 15 residues. The germline gives CDR1 KGHSH, CDR2 LQKENI. DNA for the CDR3: TGTGCCAGCTCAACACCTAAGGAGGGGACCTACGAGCAGTACTTC. Amino acid sequence: CASSTPKEGTYEQYF.

This clonotype was seen repeatedly, ten times or more. The CDR3 region has the DNA TGTGCCAGCAGCTCCGTAGAAGAGACCCAGTACTTC. Amino acid sequence: CASSSVEETQYF. The rearrangement uses TRBV7-9 and TRBJ2-5; no reliable D call. Per the germline V gene, CDR1 is SEHNR and CDR2 is FQNEAQ (reference sequence). This CDR3 contains 12 residues. The V end was cut by 4 bases, the J end by 3 bases, with 6 bases between.

About this clonotype: Given a much more abundant clone one base away, this may be a read error. The rearrangement joins TRBV10-3 to TRBJ2-7; no reliable D call. The CDR3 runs 12 residues. The germline V gene encodes CDR1 ENHRY and CDR2 SYGVKD. The CDR3 loop is CAISDRAYEQCF. CDR3 sequence (DNA): TGTGCCATCAGTGACCGAGCCTACGAGCAGTGCTTC.

A remark on this clonotype: Just one base apart from a much larger clone, this may be a read error. The chain is built from TRBV7-6 and TRBJ2-5; 8 bases fit TRBD2. The germline V gene encodes CDR1 SGHVS and CDR2 FNYEAQ. The CDR3 length is 15 residues. V shed 4 bases, J shed 1 base, and the junction held 5 bases outside the gene matches. CDR3 DNA: TGTGCCAGCAGCTATAGCGGGAAACTCCAAGAGACCCAGTACTTC. It encodes CASSYSGKLQETQYF. Filled out from reference TRBV7-6 and TRBJ2-5, the complete variable domain reads GAGVSQSPRYKVTKRGQDVALRCDPISGHVSLYWYRQALGQGPEFLTYFNYEAQQDKSGLPNDRFSAERPEGSISTLTIQRTEQRDSAMYRCASSYSGKLQETQYFGPGTRLLVL.

In the case of this clonotype: One junction end disagrees with the germline gene, perhaps due to a read error. The chain joins TRBV7-8 to TRBJ1-1; no clear D gene. In germline, CDR1 is SGHVS, CDR2 FQNEAQ. The CDR3 totals 13 residues. The CDR3 protein is CVSISPMDTEAFF. CDR3 coding DNA: TGTGTCAGCATCTCACCCATGGACACTGAAGCTTTCTTT.

This clonotype was detected many times. The V call is TRBV7-2, the J call TRBJ1-2; perhaps TRBD1 as D (5 bases). The length of the CDR3 is 14 residues. Germline V lookup: CDR1 SGHTA, CDR2 FQGNSA. V lost 5 bases to trimming and J lost 4 bases, with 14 bases between them. Written as DNA, the CDR3 is TGTGCCAGCAGCCCGATTGGGGGGGGCTATGGCTACACCTTC. It translates to CASSPIGGGYGYTF. Supplemented by reference TRBV7-2 and TRBJ1-2, the full variable domain reads GAGVSQSPSNKVTEKGKDVELRCDPISGHTALYWYRQSLGQGLEFLIYFQGNSAPDKSGLPSDRFSAERTGGSVSTLTIQRTQQEDSAVYLCASSPIGGGYGYTFGSGTRLTVV.

This clonotype was found many times. V usage is TRBV30 and J usage is TRBJ2-5, with D uncertain. The CDR3 runs 12 residues. Germline loops: CDR1 GTSNPN, CDR2 SVGIG (reference sequence). V dropped 2 bases and J dropped 3 bases, with 7 bases sitting between them. CDR3 loop: CAWSQPEETQYF. CDR3 bases: TGTGCCTGGAGTCAGCCCGAAGAGACCCAGTACTTC. Complete variable domain (other parts from reference TRBV30 and TRBJ2-5): SQTIHQWPATLVQPVGSPLSLECTVEGTSNPNLYWYRQAAGRGLQLLFYSVGIGQISSEVPQNLSASRPQDRQFILSSKKLLLSDSGFYLCAWSQPEETQYFGPGTRLLVL.

This chain joins TRBV27 and TRBJ2-7; 11 bases map to TRBD2. The CDR3 spans 15 residues. The trim removed 4 bases at V and 4 bases at J, leaving 6 bases unmatched. Germline values: CDR1 MNHEY, CDR2 SMNVEV (reference sequence). The CDR3: CASSYELAGAYEQYF. CDR3 in DNA: TGTGCCAGCAGTTATGAACTAGCGGGAGCTTACGAGCAGTACTTC.

This clonotype came up many times. The chain combines TRBV20-1 with TRBJ1-1; D possibly corresponds to TRBD1 (5 bases). V was shortened by 2 bases and J by 7 bases, with 20 bases between the two germline ends. Per germline, CDR1 DFQATT and CDR2 SNEGSKA (reference sequence). The length of the CDR3 is 15 residues. The CDR3: CSARRTQGAIFEAFF. Written as DNA, the CDR3 is TGCAGTGCTAGAAGAACGCAGGGAGCAATCTTTGAAGCTTTCTTT.

This clonotype was seen ten or more times. The gene calls are TRBV6-2 or TRBV6-3 and TRBJ1-1; possible D gene TRBD1, 6 bases. CDR1 MNHEY and CDR2 SVGEGT come from the germline V gene. With 6 bases removed from V and 6 bases from J, the gap between germline ends came to 14 bases. CDR3 length equals 13 residues. The DNA of the CDR3 is TGTGCCAGCAGCACAGGGTCGGCGGCTGAAGCTTTCTTT. Its protein is CASSTGSAAEAFF.

This clonotype was seen many times. The chain combines TRBV27 with TRBJ2-1, with D perhaps matching TRBD2 (7 bases). This CDR3 has 17 amino acids. V gave up 0 bases and J gave up 3 bases, with 15 bases separating them. Germline assignment: CDR1 MNHEY and CDR2 SMNVEV (reference sequence). The CDR3 DNA sequence: TGTGCCAGCAGTTTATCTGCGGGGGCTACCTTCTACAATGAGCAGTTCTTC. It codes for CASSLSAGATFYNEQFF.